One and the same sample provided the 6 T cell receptor beta chains below, sequenced in a study of identical twins. TCRdb fed the 5' RACE reads into MiXCR, producing one record per CDR3 protein. Of under 350,000 distinct CDR3 sequences in the sample, over 8.5% were seen once. A further study also used this sample, focusing on yellow fever vaccine responses in identical twins.

Material for sequencing was CD8+ T cells sorted from blood. These receptor sequences come from a woman younger than 35 in good health.

This clonotype came up many times. This sequence joins TRBV4-2 and TRBJ2-7; tentative D call: TRBD2 (5 bases). V lost 2 bases and J lost 2, with 10 bases in between. In germline, CDR1 is LGHNA, CDR2 YNFKEQ. CDR3 length: 14 residues. The CDR3 region has the DNA TGTGCCAGCAGCCAACAGCGACTAACCTACGAGCAGTACTTC. Encoded protein: CASSQQRLTYEQYF.

This clonotype appeared a few times. The chain employs TRBV23-1 and TRBJ2-7; a weak D match, TRBD1 (6 bases). TRBV23-1 is given ORF status, its function remaining uncertain. The V gene lost 3 bases and the J gene lost 6 bases, with 12 bases spanning the gap. This CDR3 is built from 13 residues. The CDR3 here is CASSQTGACEQYF. DNA of the CDR3: TGCGCCAGCAGTCAGACAGGCGCCTGCGAGCAGTACTTC.

In this sample, this clonotype turned up a few times. This chain links TRBV29-1 with TRBJ1-3; a weak D match, TRBD1 (6 bases). Germline CDR1 SQVTM, CDR2 ANQGSEA. V gave up 1 base and J gave up 0 bases, with 13 bases separating them. The CDR3 loop spans 16 amino acids. The CDR3 sequence: CSVEGLGGASGNTIYF. The CDR3 bases are TGCAGCGTTGAAGGTCTCGGGGGCGCCTCTGGAAACACCATATATTTT. Filled out from reference TRBV29-1 and TRBJ1-3, the complete variable domain reads SAVISQKPSRDICQRGTSLTIQCQVDSQVTMMFWYRQQPGQSLTLIATANQGSEATYESGFVIDKFPISRPNLTFSTLTVSNMSPEDSSIYLCSVEGLGGASGNTIYFGEGSWLTVV.

The chain couples TRBV7-3 to TRBJ2-1; 7 nucleotides line up with TRBD1. Germline lookup yields CDR1 SGHTA and CDR2 FQGTGA. V gave up 5 bases and J gave up 3 bases; unmatched junction bases: 13. This CDR3 spans 17 amino acids. CDR3 in amino acids: CASSPRPGQTIYNEQFF. The CDR3 DNA follows: TGTGCCAGCAGCCCCCGACCGGGACAGACGATCTACAATGAGCAGTTCTTC.

This clonotype was counted only a few times. In DNA form, the CDR3 reads TGTGCCAGCAGCTTGGTAGGGGCCAACGTCCTGACTTTC. Amino acids: CASSLVGANVLTF. The chain links TRBV7-9 to TRBJ2-6, with D uncertain. Germline CDR1 and CDR2: SEHNR and FQNEAQ (reference sequence). This CDR3 has 13 amino acids. The V end was cut by 3 bases, the J end by 4 bases, with 4 bases between.

This clonotype was observed a few times. V gene TRBV6-2 or TRBV6-3 combines with J gene TRBJ2-1; 16 bases agree with TRBD2. The V and J ends lost 0 bases and 5 bases, in that order; junction bases with no gene match: 16. This CDR3 is built from 22 residues. The germline V gene has CDR1 MNHEY and CDR2 SVGEGT. The CDR3 reads CASSYSMGGGLAGGPEDNEQFF. The DNA for the CDR3 is TGTGCCAGCAGTTACTCGATGGGTGGGGGACTAGCGGGAGGGCCGGAGGACAATGAGCAGTTCTTC.